These T cell receptor beta chains were read from a single sample in a study of blood T cell repertoires in COVID-19. The assay was immunoSEQ multiplex PCR, and TCRdb's table has in-frame clones only and misses some. The sample holds roughly 34,000 clones; around 91% are singletons and the top ten take 1.5% to 1.9%. Input material: peripheral blood. These receptors originate from a man in his 60s with active COVID-19. Both conserved end residues are part of each CDR3. D genes are given only for firm matches. The size field is filled for only some rows; it gives once, few, many or a size class.

>TRBD1|TRBJ1-4|TRBV5-1|once
CASSRRQGLGNEKLFF
TGCGCCAGCAGCAGGCGACAGGGTTTGGGAAATGAAAAACTGTTTTTT
>.|TRBJ1-5|TRBV23-1|few
CASSQPWPQHF
TGCGCCAGCAGTCAACCTTGGCCCCAGCATTTT
>TRBD1|TRBJ2-7|TRBV2|.
CATSRQGGYEQYF
TGTGCCACCTCCCGACAGGGGGGCTACGAGCAGTACTTC
>TRBD1|TRBJ2-6|TRBV18|.
CASSPPDRGANVLTF
TGTGCCAGCTCACCTCCGGACAGGGGGGCCAACGTCCTGACTTTC
>.|TRBJ1-1|TRBV30|.
CAWTYSPVGRTEAFF
TGTGCCTGGACCTATAGCCCGGTGGGGCGGACTGAAGCTTTCTTT
>.|TRBJ1-6|TRBV5-6|once
CASSLVGSASPLHF
TGTGCCAGCAGCTTGGTTGGCAGCGCCTCACCCCTCCACTTT
>.|TRBJ2-5|TRBV30|few
CAWRQGETQYF
TGTGCCTGGAGGCAGGGAGAGACCCAGTACTTC
>.|TRBJ1-1|TRBV12-3/TRBV12-4|.
CASSRGNTEAFF
TGTGCCAGCAGCCGGGGTAACACTGAAGCTTTCTTT
>.|TRBJ2-5|TRBV27|.
CASSLRDRGETQYF
TGTGCCAGCAGTTTAAGAGACCGCGGGGAGACCCAGTACTTC
>.|TRBJ1-1|TRBV5-6|.
CASSFWGGGPEAFF
TGTGCCAGCAGCTTTTGGGGGGGTGGCCCTGAAGCTTTCTTT
>TRBD1|TRBJ2-1|TRBV6-5|once
CASRGQKSYNEQFF
TGTGCCAGCAGGGGACAGAAGTCCTACAATGAGCAGTTCTTC